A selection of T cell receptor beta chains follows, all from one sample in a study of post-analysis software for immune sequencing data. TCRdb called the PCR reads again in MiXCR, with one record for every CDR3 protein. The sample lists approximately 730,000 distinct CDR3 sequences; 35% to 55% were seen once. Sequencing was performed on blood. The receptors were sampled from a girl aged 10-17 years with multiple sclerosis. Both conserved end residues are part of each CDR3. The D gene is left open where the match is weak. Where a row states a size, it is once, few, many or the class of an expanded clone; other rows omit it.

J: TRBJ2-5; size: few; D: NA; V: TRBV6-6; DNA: TGTGCCAGCACCGGACATACCCAAGAGACCCAGTACTTC; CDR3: CASTGHTQETQYF
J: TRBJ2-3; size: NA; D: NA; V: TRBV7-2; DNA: TGTGCCAGCAGCTTAGTAGCGGCCCACTCCAGCAGCACAGATACGCAGTATTTT; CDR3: CASSLVAAHSSSTDTQYF
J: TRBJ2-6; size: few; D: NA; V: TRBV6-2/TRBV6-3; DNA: TGTGCCAGCAGTTCGACTGATACGGGGGCCAACGTCCTGACTTTC; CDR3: CASSSTDTGANVLTF
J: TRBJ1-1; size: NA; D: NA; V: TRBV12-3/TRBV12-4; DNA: TGTGCCAGCAGTTTAAGGGAAGGGATTGAAGCTTTCTTT; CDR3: CASSLREGIEAFF
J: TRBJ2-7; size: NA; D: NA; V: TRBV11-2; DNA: TGTGCCAGCAGCTTAGCGGCGGGCGCGAACAATGAGCAGTACTTC; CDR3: CASSLAAGANNEQYF
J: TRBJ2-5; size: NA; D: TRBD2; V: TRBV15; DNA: TGTGCCACCACCAGATCCCCAAGCGGGAGGGCGGAAGAGACCCAGTACTTC; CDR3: CATTRSPSGRAEETQYF
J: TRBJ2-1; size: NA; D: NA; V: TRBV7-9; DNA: TGTGCCAGCAGCCTTGCCTTCCCGCGGAGCTCCTACAATGAGCAGTTCTTC; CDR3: CASSLAFPRSSYNEQFF
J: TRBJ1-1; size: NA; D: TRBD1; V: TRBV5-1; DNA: TGCGCCAGCAGCTTGGCGACAACAGGGGGCGCCGGTGAAGCTTTCTTT; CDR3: CASSLATTGGAGEAFF
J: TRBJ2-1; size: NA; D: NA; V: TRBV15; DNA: TGTGCCACCAGCCAATTGGGAGGTTTTGACGGGACGACTAGGAATGAGCAGTTCTTC; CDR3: CATSQLGGFDGTTRNEQFF
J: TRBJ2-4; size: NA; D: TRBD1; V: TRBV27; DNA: TGTGCCAGCAGTGCCAGTCACAGGGGGAATTACAATGAGCAGTACTTC; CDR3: CASSASHRGNYNEQYF
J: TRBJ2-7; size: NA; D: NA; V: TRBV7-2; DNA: TGTGCCAGCAGCCATTGGGGCAGAAAAAACTACGAGCAGTACTTC; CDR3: CASSHWGRKNYEQYF
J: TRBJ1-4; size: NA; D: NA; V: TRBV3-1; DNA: TGTGCCAGCCGCCACAGTGGAAAAACTCTGTTTTTT; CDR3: CASRHSGKTLFF
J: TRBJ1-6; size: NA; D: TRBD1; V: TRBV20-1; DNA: TGCAGTGCGACCGGGACAGGGGGCATAGGACCCCTCCACTTT; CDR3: CSATGTGGIGPLHF
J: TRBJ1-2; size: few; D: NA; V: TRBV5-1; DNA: TGCGCCAGCAGCTTGTGGCTGACAGGACCCAACTATGGCTACACCTTC; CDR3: CASSLWLTGPNYGYTF
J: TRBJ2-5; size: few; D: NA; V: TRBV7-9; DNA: TGTGCCAGCAGCTCCCGCCGCCCTAGCGCGGATCAAGAGACCCAGTACTTC; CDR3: CASSSRRPSADQETQYF
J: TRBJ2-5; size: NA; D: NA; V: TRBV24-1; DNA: TGTGCCACCAGTGACCTCGAAGGCGGAAAAGAGACCCAGTACTTC; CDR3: CATSDLEGGKETQYF
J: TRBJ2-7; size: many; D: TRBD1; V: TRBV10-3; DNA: TGTGCCATTGGGACAGGGGGTTCCTACGAGCAGTACTTC; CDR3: CAIGTGGSYEQYF
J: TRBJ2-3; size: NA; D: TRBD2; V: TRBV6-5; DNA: TGTGCCAGCAGTTACGCGACTAGCGGGAGCACAGATACGCAGTATTTT; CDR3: CASSYATSGSTDTQYF
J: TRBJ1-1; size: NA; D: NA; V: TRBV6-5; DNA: TGTGCCAGCAGTTACTCGAGTGGGTCGCGGGGCTTTGCTGAAGCTTTCTTT; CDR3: CASSYSSGSRGFAEAFF
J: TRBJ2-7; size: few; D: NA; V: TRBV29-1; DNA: TGCAGCGCCGCCGCTAAGGGGGAGCAGTACTTC; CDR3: CSAAAKGEQYF
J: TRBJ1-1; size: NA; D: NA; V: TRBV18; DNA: TGTGCCAGCTCACCGAGTGGGGGGGTCGGAACTGAAGCTTTCTTT; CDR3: CASSPSGGVGTEAFF
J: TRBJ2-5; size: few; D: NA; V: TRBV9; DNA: TGTGCCAGCAGCGTAGAAGGGACCGCGGCGGAGACCCAGTACTTC; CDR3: CASSVEGTAAETQYF
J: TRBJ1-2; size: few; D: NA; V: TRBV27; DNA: TGTGCCAGCAGTCCAACTAAGGGCCCAGGGACCCCCTATGGCTACACCTTC; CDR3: CASSPTKGPGTPYGYTF
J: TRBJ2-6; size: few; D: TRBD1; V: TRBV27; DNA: TGTGCCAGCAGTCAGGACAGGACCTCTGGGGCCAACGTCCTGACTTTC; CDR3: CASSQDRTSGANVLTF
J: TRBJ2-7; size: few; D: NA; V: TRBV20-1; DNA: TGCAGTGCTTGGGGACTTAACAACTCCTACGAGCAGTACTTC; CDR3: CSAWGLNNSYEQYF
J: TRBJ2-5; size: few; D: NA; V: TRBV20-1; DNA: TGCAGTGCTGTTAACAGGGACCAGTACTTC; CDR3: CSAVNRDQYF
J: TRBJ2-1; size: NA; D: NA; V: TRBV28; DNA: TGTGCCAGCTCCTTACCTGCGAAGGGCGCTTACAATGAGCAGTTCTTC; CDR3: CASSLPAKGAYNEQFF
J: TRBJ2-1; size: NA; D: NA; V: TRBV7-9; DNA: TGTGCCAGCAGCTTATCTGGGGGGTGGTTCTTC; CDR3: CASSLSGGWFF
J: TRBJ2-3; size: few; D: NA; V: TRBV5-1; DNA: TGCGCCAGCAGCTTGGTTGGGGAGGCTCGCACAGATACGCAGTATTTT; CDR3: CASSLVGEARTDTQYF
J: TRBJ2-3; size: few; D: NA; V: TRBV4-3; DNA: TGCGCCAGCAGCCAATTCCCGCTGCGGCTGAACACAGATACGCAGTATTTT; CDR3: CASSQFPLRLNTDTQYF
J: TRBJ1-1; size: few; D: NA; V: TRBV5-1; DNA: TGCGCCAGCAACCAACAGGGGAACACTGAAGCTTTCTTT; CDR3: CASNQQGNTEAFF
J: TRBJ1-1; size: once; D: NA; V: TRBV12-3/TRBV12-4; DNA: TGTGCCAGCAGTTTAGCGGGGAGGGTGCGGCCGGAAGCTTTCTTT; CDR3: CASSLAGRVRPEAFF
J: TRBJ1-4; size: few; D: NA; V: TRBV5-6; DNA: TGTGCCAGCAGCTGGGGGCGGAATGAAAAACTGTTTTTT; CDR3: CASSWGRNEKLFF
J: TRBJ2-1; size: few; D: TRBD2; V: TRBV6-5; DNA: TGTGCCAGCAGATACGGGACTAGCGACACCAATGAGCAGTTCTTC; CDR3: CASRYGTSDTNEQFF
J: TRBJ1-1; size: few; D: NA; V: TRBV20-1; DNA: TGCAGTGCTACCGAACAGATGAACACTGAAGCTTTCTTT; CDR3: CSATEQMNTEAFF
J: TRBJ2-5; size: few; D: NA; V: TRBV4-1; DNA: TGCGCCAGCAGCCAAGGGGGGGGGCTGAACCACCAAGAGACCCAGTACTTC; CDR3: CASSQGGGLNHQETQYF
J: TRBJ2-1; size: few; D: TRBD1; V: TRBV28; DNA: TGTGCTTCTGGACAGGGCCCTAGGAATGAGCAGTTCTTC; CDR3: CASGQGPRNEQFF
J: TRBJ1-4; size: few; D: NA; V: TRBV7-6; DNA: TGTGCCAGCAGCTTCATGGGCCCGATGGGTGAAAAACTGTTTTTT; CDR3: CASSFMGPMGEKLFF
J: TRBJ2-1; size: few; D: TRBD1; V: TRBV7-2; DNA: TGTGCCAGCAGCTTAGCGGGGACAGGGGTGAGGTACAATGAGCAGTTCTTC; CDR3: CASSLAGTGVRYNEQFF
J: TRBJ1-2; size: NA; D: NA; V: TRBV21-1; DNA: TGTGCCAGCAGCAAGGTTGCAGGGGGCCTGGGGCACTATGGCTACACCTTC; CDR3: CASSKVAGGLGHYGYTF
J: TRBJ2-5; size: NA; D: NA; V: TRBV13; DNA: TGTGCCAGCAGCTTCCCCACCCCCTCAGAGACCCAGTACTTC; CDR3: CASSFPTPSETQYF
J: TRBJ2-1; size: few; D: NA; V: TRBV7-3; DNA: TGTGCCAGCAGCCCCCAGGTCGGGAGCAAACTGATCCATGAGCAGTTCTTC; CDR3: CASSPQVGSKLIHEQFF
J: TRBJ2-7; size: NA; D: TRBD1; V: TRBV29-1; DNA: TGCAGCGTTGACGCGGGACAGGGTGCCTACGAGCAGTACTTC; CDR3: CSVDAGQGAYEQYF
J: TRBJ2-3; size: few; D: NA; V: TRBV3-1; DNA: TGTGCCAGCTCCTTAGCGGCCGGCACAGATACGCAGTATTTT; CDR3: CASSLAAGTDTQYF
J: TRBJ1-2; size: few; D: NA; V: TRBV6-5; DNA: TGTGCCAGCAGCTTAGGGGGGAGTTTCTATGGCTACACCTTC; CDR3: CASSLGGSFYGYTF
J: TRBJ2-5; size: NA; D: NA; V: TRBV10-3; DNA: TGTGCCATCAGGGGGGCAGAAGAGACCCAGTACTTC; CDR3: CAIRGAEETQYF
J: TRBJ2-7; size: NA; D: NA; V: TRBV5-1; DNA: TGCGCCAGCAGCCCTGGTGGTAGCGGTCCCAGCGAGCAGTACTTC; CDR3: CASSPGGSGPSEQYF
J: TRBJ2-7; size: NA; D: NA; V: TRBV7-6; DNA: TGTGCCAGCAGCTTACTGGCGGGAAACTACGAGCAGTACTTC; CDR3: CASSLLAGNYEQYF
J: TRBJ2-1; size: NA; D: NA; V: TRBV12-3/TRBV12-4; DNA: TGTGCCAGCACCCCGGGACCCGGAATGGATGAGCAGTTCTTC; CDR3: CASTPGPGMDEQFF
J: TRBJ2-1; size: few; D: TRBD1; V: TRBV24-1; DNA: TGTGCCACCAGTGATGACAGGGTTAATGAGCAGTTCTTC; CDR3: CATSDDRVNEQFF
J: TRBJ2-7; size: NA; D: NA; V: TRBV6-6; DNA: TGTGCCAGCAGGGGGCCATTGGAAGAGCAGTACTTC; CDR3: CASRGPLEEQYF
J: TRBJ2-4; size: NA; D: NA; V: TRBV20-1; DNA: TGCAGTGCTAGAGGGATACAGGACATTCAGTACTTC; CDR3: CSARGIQDIQYF
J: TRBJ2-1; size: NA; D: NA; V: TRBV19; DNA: TGTGCCAGTAGTATTCAAGGCGGAGGAATACCCTCCTACAATGAGCAGTTCTTC; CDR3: CASSIQGGGIPSYNEQFF
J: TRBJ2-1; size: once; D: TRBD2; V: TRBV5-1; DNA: TGCGCCAGCAGCTTGGGGGGGACTAGCGGGATGGTAGCCTACAATGAGCAGTTCTTC; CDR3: CASSLGGTSGMVAYNEQFF
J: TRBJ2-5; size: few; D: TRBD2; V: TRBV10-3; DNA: TGTGCCATCAAGGGACTAGCGAACCAAGAGACTCAGTACTTC; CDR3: CAIKGLANQETQYF